A selection of T cell receptor beta chains follows, all from one sample in a study of shared clonotypes between healthy human individuals. Sequenced by immunoSEQ multiplex PCR; TCRdb stores in-frame clones only, minus some. The sample shows around 720,000 clones, roughly 72% of them seen only once. Sequenced: memory CD4+ T cells sorted from blood. The receptors stem from a woman younger than 45 in good health. The CDR3 runs from the conserved cysteine through the conserved F or W. Each record gives: V gene, clone size, D gene, J gene, CDR3 length, CDR3 protein, CDR3 DNA. The D gene is left open where the match is weak. The size field is filled for only some rows; it gives once, few, many or a size class.

v_call: TRBV19
clone_size: NA
d_call: TRBD1
j_call: TRBJ2-4
cdr3_length: 13
cdr3_aa: CASSRGTENIQYF
cdr3_nt: TGTGCCAGTAGTAGAGGGACAGAAAACATTCAGTACTTC

v_call: TRBV9
clone_size: NA
d_call: NA
j_call: TRBJ1-2
cdr3_length: 14
cdr3_aa: CASSVEERGRGYTF
cdr3_nt: TGTGCCAGCAGCGTAGAGGAGAGGGGACGGGGCTACACCTTC

v_call: TRBV28
clone_size: NA
d_call: TRBD1
j_call: TRBJ1-1
cdr3_length: 15
cdr3_aa: CASRDRGTMNTEAFF
cdr3_nt: TGTGCCAGCAGGGACAGGGGGACTATGAACACTGAAGCTTTCTTT

v_call: TRBV2
clone_size: NA
d_call: TRBD1
j_call: TRBJ1-1
cdr3_length: 12
cdr3_aa: CASSINPDRAFF
cdr3_nt: TGTGCCAGCAGTATCAACCCGGACAGGGCTTTCTTT

v_call: TRBV28
clone_size: NA
d_call: TRBD1
j_call: TRBJ2-7
cdr3_length: 12
cdr3_aa: CASSRTGYEQYF
cdr3_nt: TGTGCCAGCAGTCGGACAGGCTACGAGCAGTACTTC

v_call: TRBV2
clone_size: NA
d_call: NA
j_call: TRBJ2-1
cdr3_length: 13
cdr3_aa: CASTRGNEGEQFF
cdr3_nt: TGTGCCAGCACCAGGGGAAATGAGGGTGAGCAGTTCTTC

v_call: TRBV29-1
clone_size: NA
d_call: NA
j_call: TRBJ1-1
cdr3_length: 15
cdr3_aa: CSVALAGGLGTEAFF
cdr3_nt: TGCAGCGTTGCCCTCGCGGGAGGGCTGGGCACTGAAGCTTTCTTT

v_call: TRBV19
clone_size: NA
d_call: TRBD1
j_call: TRBJ2-2
cdr3_length: 15
cdr3_aa: CASSRQGTKTGELFF
cdr3_nt: TGTGCCAGTAGCAGACAGGGTACTAAGACCGGGGAGCTGTTTTTT

v_call: TRBV29-1
clone_size: NA
d_call: TRBD1
j_call: TRBJ2-7
cdr3_length: 14
cdr3_aa: CSVKTGTATYEQYF
cdr3_nt: TGCAGCGTTAAGACCGGGACAGCAACCTACGAGCAGTACTTC

v_call: TRBV2
clone_size: NA
d_call: NA
j_call: TRBJ2-5
cdr3_length: 14
cdr3_aa: CASSAGRSQETQYF
cdr3_nt: TGTGCCAGCAGTGCGGGGCGGTCCCAAGAGACCCAGTACTTC

v_call: TRBV28
clone_size: NA
d_call: NA
j_call: TRBJ1-5
cdr3_length: 15
cdr3_aa: CASSFKGQRNQPQHF
cdr3_nt: TGTGCCAGCAGTTTTAAGGGCCAACGCAATCAGCCCCAGCATTTT

v_call: TRBV11-2
clone_size: NA
d_call: TRBD2
j_call: TRBJ2-2
cdr3_length: 15
cdr3_aa: CASSPTRGRVGELFF
cdr3_nt: TGTGCCAGCAGCCCAACTCGCGGGAGGGTCGGGGAGCTGTTTTTT

v_call: TRBV6-5
clone_size: NA
d_call: NA
j_call: TRBJ2-2
cdr3_length: 15
cdr3_aa: CASSYGLLNTGELFF
cdr3_nt: TGTGCCAGCAGTTACGGTTTGCTGAACACCGGGGAGCTGTTTTTT

v_call: TRBV18
clone_size: NA
d_call: NA
j_call: TRBJ2-1
cdr3_length: 15
cdr3_aa: CASSPLKVRDNEQFF
cdr3_nt: TGTGCCAGCTCACCACTGAAGGTTCGAGACAATGAGCAGTTCTTC

v_call: TRBV11-2
clone_size: NA
d_call: NA
j_call: TRBJ1-2
cdr3_length: 17
cdr3_aa: CASSLDTSGARDYGYTF
cdr3_nt: TGTGCCAGCAGCTTAGATACCTCAGGGGCTAGGGACTATGGCTACACCTTC

v_call: TRBV25-1
clone_size: few
d_call: NA
j_call: TRBJ2-3
cdr3_length: 11
cdr3_aa: CASGGTDTQYF
cdr3_nt: TGTGCCAGCGGGGGGACAGATACGCAGTATTTT

v_call: TRBV5-1
clone_size: NA
d_call: NA
j_call: TRBJ2-7
cdr3_length: 14
cdr3_aa: CASSLAPGNYEQYF
cdr3_nt: TGCGCCAGCAGCTTGGCGCCGGGAAACTACGAGCAGTACTTC

v_call: TRBV19
clone_size: NA
d_call: TRBD1
j_call: TRBJ2-1
cdr3_length: 16
cdr3_aa: CASSFIGQGAPNEQFF
cdr3_nt: TGTGCCAGTAGTTTTATCGGACAGGGGGCACCCAATGAGCAGTTCTTC

v_call: TRBV5-1
clone_size: NA
d_call: NA
j_call: TRBJ2-2
cdr3_length: 15
cdr3_aa: CASSLGDRDVGELFF
cdr3_nt: TGCGCCAGCAGCTTGGGCGACAGAGACGTAGGGGAGCTGTTTTTT

v_call: TRBV19
clone_size: NA
d_call: NA
j_call: TRBJ2-1
cdr3_length: 13
cdr3_aa: CASSIGLLNEQFF
cdr3_nt: TGTGCCAGTAGTATTGGGCTACTGAATGAGCAGTTCTTC

v_call: TRBV5-8
clone_size: many
d_call: TRBD1
j_call: TRBJ2-3
cdr3_length: 14
cdr3_aa: CASSFGQGTDTQYF
cdr3_nt: TGTGCCAGCAGCTTCGGACAGGGAACAGATACGCAGTATTTT

v_call: TRBV19
clone_size: few
d_call: NA
j_call: TRBJ2-7
cdr3_length: 14
cdr3_aa: CASSIISGSGEQYF
cdr3_nt: TGTGCCAGTAGTATAATATCAGGGTCGGGGGAGCAGTACTTC

v_call: TRBV7-6
clone_size: NA
d_call: NA
j_call: TRBJ1-1
cdr3_length: 13
cdr3_aa: CASSLQVGTEAFF
cdr3_nt: TGTGCCAGCAGCTTACAGGTAGGGACTGAAGCTTTCTTT

v_call: TRBV18
clone_size: NA
d_call: NA
j_call: TRBJ2-5
cdr3_length: 13
cdr3_aa: CASSQGTKETQYF
cdr3_nt: TGTGCCAGCTCACAAGGGACGAAAGAGACCCAGTACTTC

v_call: TRBV7-2
clone_size: once
d_call: NA
j_call: TRBJ1-4
cdr3_length: 15
cdr3_aa: CASSPNGQGNEKLFF
cdr3_nt: TGTGCCAGCAGCCCAAATGGGCAGGGGAACGAAAAACTGTTTTTT

v_call: TRBV7-8
clone_size: NA
d_call: NA
j_call: TRBJ2-7
cdr3_length: 12
cdr3_aa: CASSPRWDEQYF
cdr3_nt: TGTGCCAGCAGCCCCCGTTGGGACGAGCAGTACTTC

v_call: TRBV29-1
clone_size: NA
d_call: NA
j_call: TRBJ2-3
cdr3_length: 13
cdr3_aa: CSVEVTLTDTQYF
cdr3_nt: TGCAGCGTTGAAGTAACCCTCACAGATACGCAGTATTTT

v_call: TRBV7-6
clone_size: NA
d_call: TRBD2
j_call: TRBJ2-1
cdr3_length: 18
cdr3_aa: CASSLEMEGLAYYNEQFF
cdr3_nt: TGTGCCAGCAGCTTAGAGATGGAGGGACTAGCGTACTACAATGAGCAGTTCTTC

v_call: TRBV28
clone_size: NA
d_call: NA
j_call: TRBJ1-1
cdr3_length: 12
cdr3_aa: CASSFWGAEAFF
cdr3_nt: TGTGCCAGCAGTTTTTGGGGGGCTGAAGCTTTCTTT

v_call: TRBV5-1
clone_size: NA
d_call: TRBD2
j_call: TRBJ2-7
cdr3_length: 16
cdr3_aa: CASSSGTAGLVYEQYF
cdr3_nt: TGCGCCAGCAGCTCCGGAACAGCGGGATTAGTCTACGAGCAGTACTTC

v_call: TRBV2
clone_size: NA
d_call: TRBD1
j_call: TRBJ1-2
cdr3_length: 15
cdr3_aa: CASTTLTGAPTGYTF
cdr3_nt: TGTGCCAGCACCACTTTGACAGGGGCCCCAACGGGCTACACCTTC

v_call: TRBV19
clone_size: NA
d_call: NA
j_call: TRBJ1-2
cdr3_length: 14
cdr3_aa: CASSLRGIEPGYTF
cdr3_nt: TGTGCCAGTAGTCTGCGGGGCATCGAACCTGGCTACACCTTC

v_call: TRBV11-2
clone_size: NA
d_call: NA
j_call: TRBJ2-7
cdr3_length: 13
cdr3_aa: CASSWGRMYEQYF
cdr3_nt: TGTGCCAGCAGCTGGGGGAGGATGTACGAGCAGTACTTC

v_call: TRBV28
clone_size: NA
d_call: NA
j_call: TRBJ1-4
cdr3_length: 13
cdr3_aa: CASRGGLDEKLFF
cdr3_nt: TGTGCCAGCCGGGGGGGGTTGGATGAAAAACTGTTTTTT

v_call: TRBV4-2
clone_size: NA
d_call: TRBD2
j_call: TRBJ2-3
cdr3_length: 16
cdr3_aa: CASSQALAASTDTQYF
cdr3_nt: TGTGCCAGCAGCCAAGCACTAGCGGCCAGCACAGATACGCAGTATTTT

v_call: TRBV11-2
clone_size: once
d_call: NA
j_call: TRBJ1-1
cdr3_length: 14
cdr3_aa: CASSLWGADTEAFF
cdr3_nt: TGTGCCAGCAGCCTGTGGGGGGCCGACACTGAAGCTTTCTTT

v_call: TRBV10-3
clone_size: NA
d_call: TRBD2
j_call: TRBJ2-1
cdr3_length: 17
cdr3_aa: CAISRPQLAGVYNEQFF
cdr3_nt: TGTGCCATCAGCAGGCCTCAACTAGCGGGAGTCTACAATGAGCAGTTCTTC

v_call: TRBV19
clone_size: NA
d_call: NA
j_call: TRBJ1-1
cdr3_length: 13
cdr3_aa: CASSQPGRAGAFF
cdr3_nt: TGTGCCAGTAGTCAACCCGGACGGGCGGGAGCTTTCTTT

v_call: TRBV4-1
clone_size: NA
d_call: NA
j_call: TRBJ2-7
cdr3_length: 15
cdr3_aa: CASSRPSAGSYEQYF
cdr3_nt: TGCGCCAGCAGCCGCCCCTCGGCAGGCTCCTACGAGCAGTACTTC